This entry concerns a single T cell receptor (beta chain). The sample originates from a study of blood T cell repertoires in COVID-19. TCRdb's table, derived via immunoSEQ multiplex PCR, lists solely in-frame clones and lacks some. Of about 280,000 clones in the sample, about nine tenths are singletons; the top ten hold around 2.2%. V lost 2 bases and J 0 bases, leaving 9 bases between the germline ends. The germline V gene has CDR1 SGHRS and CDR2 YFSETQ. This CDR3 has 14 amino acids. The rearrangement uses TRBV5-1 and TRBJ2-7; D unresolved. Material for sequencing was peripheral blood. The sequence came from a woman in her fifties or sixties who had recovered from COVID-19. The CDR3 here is CASSLVAHSYEQYF. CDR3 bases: TGCGCCAGCAGCTTAGTCGCGCACTCCTACGAGCAGTACTTC.